This T cell receptor (beta chain) was retrieved from a study of T-cell memory formation after mild COVID-19 listed by TCRdb under 2021. About the investigation overall: TCR sequence clusters from the two donors were largely donor specific. Longitudinal TCRalpha and TCRbeta repertoire sequencing tracked T-cell clones expanding and contracting after mild COVID-19 in a couple of donors. Two young, previously healthy adult volunteers, one female and one male, were included in the cohort.

What the study reported, not specific to this receptor: Some responding clones were detected in pre-infection memory, suggesting pre-existing cross-reactive memory T cells joined the SARS-CoV-2 response. The second-wave clones that peaked on day 37 were not confirmed to be SARS-CoV-2 specific. Contracting CD4+ clones turned up mainly in the CM and EM memory subsets, whereas EMRA was where CD8+ clones were enriched. Clones that contracted from day 15 to 85 showed balanced CD4/CD8 phenotypes, whereas a second wave of clones that expanded from day 15 to 37 leaned towards CD4+. The study included only a couple of mild cases, and larger cohorts that include severe cases with pre-infection samples were judged to be necessary.

Worth noting for this clonotype: Its cognate antigen has yet to be identified. There are no base qualities to consult, and no much larger clone falls within one base.

PBMCs were isolated by Ficoll-Paque density gradient centrifugation. Sequencing relied on an Illumina NovaSeq 6000. TCRalpha and TCRbeta cDNA libraries were constructed by 5'RACE with constant-segment primers, with sample barcodes and unique molecular identifiers being introduced. Trizol reagent was used to extract RNA from every sample. Amplification of the libraries took two PCR steps, and the second step added a second sample barcode plus Illumina TruSeq adapters. Sequencing of the libraries was done on an Illumina NovaSeq, producing 2 x 150 bp paired-end reads. Regarding the original processing steps: With migec v1.2.7, reads were demultiplexed and then collapsed into UMI-guided consensus sequences. Using mixcr v2.1.11, UMI consensuses were aligned to TRA and TRB V and J templates and then assembled into clonotypes. A clonotype was counted as expanded or contracted only when both edgeR and NoisET called the clonotype significant, with the noise models trained on biological replicates. For edgeR calls, a false discovery rate-adjusted p below 0.01 and a log2 fold-change threshold of 1 were applied. As an exploratory analysis of dynamics, max-normalized trajectories of the 1000 most abundant clonotypes were examined by PCA with hierarchical clustering. Separately sequenced CD4+ and CD8+ repertoires were used to assign a CD4 or CD8 phenotype to each responding clone. TCRdb handled the public reads itself, with Q25 trimming in fastp and clone calling in MiXCR, and kept productive beta chains. Each CDR3 protein gets just one entry, which takes the most common genes and DNA from the rows behind it. The V and J calls and clone size come from TCRdb's table, not from the authors' own analysis. This sample holds about 190,000 distinct CDR3 sequences; about a fifth were observed only once. The biggest ten clones account for under 25% of the sample.

The CDR3, cysteine through phenylalanine, is 17 amino acids long. Just CDR3 DNA is preserved here, 51 bases in frame from base 1. Based on the germline V gene (reference sequence), the CDR1 and CDR2 sequences are SEHNR and FQNEAQ. From V the trimming removes 8 bases and from J it removes 1 base, while the gene matches leave 13 bases of the junction unaccounted for. The TCR was taken from an adult woman who had mild COVID-19 (a few samples of this study predate the infection). The sample titles of this study are shuffled in the database, so cell type and time point are left out; the donor was told from shared clones. The sequenced sample was PBMCs or a T cell subset sorted from them (not recorded which). The chain is encoded by TRBV7-9 joined to TRBJ2-1; 8 junctional bases match TRBD2. The DNA sequence is as follows: TGTGCCAGCCAAACGGTCAGCGGGAGACAATCCTACAATGAGCAGTTCTTC. Its coded protein is CASQTVSGRQSYNEQFF.